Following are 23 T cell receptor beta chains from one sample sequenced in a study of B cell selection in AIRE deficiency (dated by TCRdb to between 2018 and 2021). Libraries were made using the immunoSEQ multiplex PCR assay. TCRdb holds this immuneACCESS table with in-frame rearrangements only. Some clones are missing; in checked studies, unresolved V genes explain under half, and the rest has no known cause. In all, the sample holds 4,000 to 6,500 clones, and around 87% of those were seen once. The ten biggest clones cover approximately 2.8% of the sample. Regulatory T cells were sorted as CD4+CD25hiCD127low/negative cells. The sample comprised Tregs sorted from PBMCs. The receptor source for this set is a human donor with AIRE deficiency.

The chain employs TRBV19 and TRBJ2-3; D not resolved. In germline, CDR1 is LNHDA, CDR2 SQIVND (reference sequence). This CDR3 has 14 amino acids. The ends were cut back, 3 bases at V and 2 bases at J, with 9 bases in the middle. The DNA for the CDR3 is TGTGCCAGTAGTATTGCCAGCCCCACAGATACGCAGTATTTT. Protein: CASSIASPTDTQYF.

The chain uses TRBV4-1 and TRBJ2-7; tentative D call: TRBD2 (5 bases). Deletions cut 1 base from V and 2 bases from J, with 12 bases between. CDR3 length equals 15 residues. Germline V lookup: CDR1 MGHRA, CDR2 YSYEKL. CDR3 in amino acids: CASSQALAYAYEQYF. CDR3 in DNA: TGCGCCAGCAGCCAAGCCCTAGCTTACGCCTACGAGCAGTACTTC.

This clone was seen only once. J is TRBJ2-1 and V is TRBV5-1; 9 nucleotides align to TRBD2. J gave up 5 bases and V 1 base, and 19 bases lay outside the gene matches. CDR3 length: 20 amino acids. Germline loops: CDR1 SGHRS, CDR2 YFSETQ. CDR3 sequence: CASSLRPEISGRVSHNEQFF. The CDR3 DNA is TGCGCCAGCAGCTTGCGACCAGAAATTAGCGGGAGAGTTAGCCACAATGAGCAGTTCTTC.

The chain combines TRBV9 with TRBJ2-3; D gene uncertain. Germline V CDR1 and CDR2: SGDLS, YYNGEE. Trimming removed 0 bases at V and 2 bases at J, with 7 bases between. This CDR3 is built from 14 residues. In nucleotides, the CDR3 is TGTGCCAGCAGCGTAGGTTTCACCACAGATACGCAGTATTTT. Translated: CASSVGFTTDTQYF.

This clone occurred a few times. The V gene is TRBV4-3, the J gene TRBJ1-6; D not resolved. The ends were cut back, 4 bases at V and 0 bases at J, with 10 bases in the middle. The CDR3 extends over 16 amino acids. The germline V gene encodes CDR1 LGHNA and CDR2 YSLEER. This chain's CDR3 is CASSRQEGSYNSPLHF. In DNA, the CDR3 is TGCGCCAGCAGCCGGCAGGAGGGCTCCTATAATTCACCCCTCCACTTT.

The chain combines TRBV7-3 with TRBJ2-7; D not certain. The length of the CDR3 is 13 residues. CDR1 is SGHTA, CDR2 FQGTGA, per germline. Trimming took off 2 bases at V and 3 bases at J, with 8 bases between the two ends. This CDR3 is CASSLGRFYEQYF. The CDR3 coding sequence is TGTGCCAGCAGCTTAGGACGCTTCTACGAGCAGTACTTC.

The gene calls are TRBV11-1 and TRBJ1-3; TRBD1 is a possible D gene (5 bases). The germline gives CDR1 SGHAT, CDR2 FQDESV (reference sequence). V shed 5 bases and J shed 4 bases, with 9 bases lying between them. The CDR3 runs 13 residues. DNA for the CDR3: TGTGCCAGCAGCAACAGGTTCGGAAACACCATATATTTT. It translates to CASSNRFGNTIYF.

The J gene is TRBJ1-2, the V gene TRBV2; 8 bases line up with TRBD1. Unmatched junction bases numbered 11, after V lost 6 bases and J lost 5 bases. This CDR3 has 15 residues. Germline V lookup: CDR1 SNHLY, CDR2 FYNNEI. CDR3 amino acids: CASSGTGALWYGYTF. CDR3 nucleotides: TGTGCCAGCAGCGGGACAGGTGCCTTATGGTATGGCTACACCTTC.

The CDR3 here is CASSAGTFSGNTIYF. The DNA for the CDR3 is TGTGCCAGCAGCGCCGGGACTTTCTCTGGAAACACCATATATTTT. V usage is TRBV7-6 and J usage is TRBJ1-3; TRBD1 is a possible D gene (5 bases). CDR3 length: 15 residues. Germline lookup yields CDR1 SGHVS and CDR2 FNYEAQ. V lost 5 bases and J 0 bases, leaving 11 bases between the germline ends.

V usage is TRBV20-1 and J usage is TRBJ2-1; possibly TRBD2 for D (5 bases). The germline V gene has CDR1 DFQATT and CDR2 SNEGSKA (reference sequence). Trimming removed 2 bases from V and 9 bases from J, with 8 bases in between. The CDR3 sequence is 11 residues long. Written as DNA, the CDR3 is TGCAGTGCTAGACGGGGAACTGAGCAGTTCTTC. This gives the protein CSARRGTEQFF.

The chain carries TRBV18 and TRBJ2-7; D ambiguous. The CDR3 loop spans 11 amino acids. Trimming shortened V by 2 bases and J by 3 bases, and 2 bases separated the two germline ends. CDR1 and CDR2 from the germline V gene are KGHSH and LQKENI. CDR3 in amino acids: CASSPNYEQYF. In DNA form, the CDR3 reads TGTGCCAGCTCACCAAACTACGAGCAGTACTTC.

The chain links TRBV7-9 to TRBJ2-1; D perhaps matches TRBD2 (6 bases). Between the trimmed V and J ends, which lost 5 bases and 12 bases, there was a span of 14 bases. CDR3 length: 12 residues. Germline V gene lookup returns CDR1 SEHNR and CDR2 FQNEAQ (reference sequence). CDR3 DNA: TGTGCCAGCAGCACACTAGCTCTCGCGCAGTTCTTC. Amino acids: CASSTLALAQFF.

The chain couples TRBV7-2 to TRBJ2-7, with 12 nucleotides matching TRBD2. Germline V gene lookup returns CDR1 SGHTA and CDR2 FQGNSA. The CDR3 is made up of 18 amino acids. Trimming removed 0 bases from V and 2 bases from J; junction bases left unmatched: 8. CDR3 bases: TGTGCCAGCAGCTTAGCGCTAGGTCTAGCGGGAGGGCCCTACGAGCAGTACTTC. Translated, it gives CASSLALGLAGGPYEQYF.

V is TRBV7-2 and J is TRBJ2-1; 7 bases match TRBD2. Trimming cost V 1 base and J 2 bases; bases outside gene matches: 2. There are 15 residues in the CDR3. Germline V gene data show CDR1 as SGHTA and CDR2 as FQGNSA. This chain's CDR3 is CASSLGLAAYNEQFF. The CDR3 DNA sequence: TGTGCCAGCAGCTTAGGGCTAGCGGCCTACAATGAGCAGTTCTTC.

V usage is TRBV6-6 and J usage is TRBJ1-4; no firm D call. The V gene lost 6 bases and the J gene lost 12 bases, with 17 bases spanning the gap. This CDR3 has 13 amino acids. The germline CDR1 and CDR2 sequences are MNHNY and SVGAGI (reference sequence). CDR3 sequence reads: CASRLTSERQLFF. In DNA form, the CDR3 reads TGTGCCAGCAGGTTGACGTCAGAACGGCAACTGTTTTTT.

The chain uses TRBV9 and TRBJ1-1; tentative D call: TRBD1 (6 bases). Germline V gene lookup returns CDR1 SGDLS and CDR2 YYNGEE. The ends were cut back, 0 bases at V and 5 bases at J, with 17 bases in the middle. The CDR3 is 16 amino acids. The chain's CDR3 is CASSVAPQGKGTEAFF. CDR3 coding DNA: TGTGCCAGCAGCGTAGCCCCACAGGGTAAGGGGACTGAAGCTTTCTTT.

The CDR3 DNA reads TGTGCCAGCAGCTTTAGATCGTGGGCTAGCGAAGTCAATGAGCAGTTCTTC. Its protein product is CASSFRSWASEVNEQFF. This chain joins TRBV11-2 and TRBJ2-1, with a possible D match to TRBD2 (6 bases). The CDR3 loop spans 17 amino acids. Germline assignment: CDR1 SGHAT and CDR2 FQNNGV. V was pared by 3 bases and J by 6 bases, with 21 bases between.

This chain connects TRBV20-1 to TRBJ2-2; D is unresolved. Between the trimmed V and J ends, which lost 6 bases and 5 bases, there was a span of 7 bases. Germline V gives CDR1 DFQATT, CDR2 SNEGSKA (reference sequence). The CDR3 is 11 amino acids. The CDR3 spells CSARMTGELFF. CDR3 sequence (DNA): TGCAGTGCCAGGATGACCGGGGAGCTGTTTTTT.

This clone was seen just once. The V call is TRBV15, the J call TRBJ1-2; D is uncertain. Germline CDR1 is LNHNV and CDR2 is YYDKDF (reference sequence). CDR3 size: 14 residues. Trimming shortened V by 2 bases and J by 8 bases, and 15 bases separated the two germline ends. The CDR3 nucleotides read TGTGCCACCAGCAGACCTTCAGGAGGAGGGGGCTACACCTTC. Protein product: CATSRPSGGGGYTF.

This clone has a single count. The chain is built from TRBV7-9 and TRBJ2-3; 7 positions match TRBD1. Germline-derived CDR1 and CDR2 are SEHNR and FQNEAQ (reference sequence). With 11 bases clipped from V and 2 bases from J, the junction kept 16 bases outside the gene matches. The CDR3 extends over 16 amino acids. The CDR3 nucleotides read TGTGCCCCTAAGGGGGCTGACAGCCTTTTCACAGATACGCAGTATTTT. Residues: CAPKGADSLFTDTQYF.

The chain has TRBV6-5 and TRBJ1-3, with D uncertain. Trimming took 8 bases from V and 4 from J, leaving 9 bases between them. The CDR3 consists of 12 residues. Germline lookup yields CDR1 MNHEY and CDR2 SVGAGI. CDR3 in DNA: TGTGCCAGCCGAAACCTGGGAAACACCATATATTTT. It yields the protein CASRNLGNTIYF.

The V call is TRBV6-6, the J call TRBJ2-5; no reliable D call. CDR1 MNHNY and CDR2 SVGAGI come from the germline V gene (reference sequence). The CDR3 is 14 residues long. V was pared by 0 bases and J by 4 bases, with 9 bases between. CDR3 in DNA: TGTGCCAGCAGTTACTCGTTGGAAGGAGAGACCCAGTACTTC. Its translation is CASSYSLEGETQYF.

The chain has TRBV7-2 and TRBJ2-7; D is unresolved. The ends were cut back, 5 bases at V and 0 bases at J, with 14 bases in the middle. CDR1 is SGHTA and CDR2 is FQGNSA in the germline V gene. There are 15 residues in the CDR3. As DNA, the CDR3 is TGTGCCAGCAGCCCCGACGCCTCTAGCTCCTACGAGCAGTACTTC. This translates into CASSPDASSSYEQYF.